Below, one T cell receptor (beta chain) is given with its context. Trimming removed 5 bases at V and 0 bases at J, with 17 bases between. The CDR3 contains 16 residues. The germline CDR1 and CDR2 sequences are SGHTA and FQGTGA. The data were taken from a study of T-cell reconstitution after alpha-beta-depleted transplantation in children. Unique molecular identifiers were incorporated when the TCRbeta library was constructed. TCRdb called the PCR reads again in MiXCR, with one record for every CDR3 protein. Here the sample spans about 400,000 distinct CDR3 sequences, roughly 21% being singletons. The rearrangement links TRBV7-3 to TRBJ2-7, with D uncertain. The source material was PBMCs from the stem cell graft donor, sampled from the stem cell graft. The source is a human donor who donated a stem cell graft to a child with acute myeloid leukemia. The CDR3 DNA is TGTGCCAGCAGCCGACCAAGGATACCTAGCTCCTACGAGCAGTACTTC. Translation: CASSRPRIPSSYEQYF.